Listed here is a single T cell receptor beta chain. The data were produced by immunoSEQ multiplex PCR, yet TCRdb's version contains in-frame clones alone and is incomplete. The profile shows approximately 250,000 clones, about 90% of them singletons. Germline CDR1 is MNHEY and CDR2 is SVGAGI. This CDR3 region has 12 residues. V was shortened by 6 bases and J by 8 bases, with 13 bases between the two germline ends. These data come from a study of blood T cell repertoires in COVID-19. In the study overall: PBMCs, B-cell-depleted T cells, or T cells provided the cDNA or gDNA that made up the material.

The chain recombines TRBV6-5 with TRBJ1-2, with a tentative D call TRBD1 (5 bases). The receptor's source is a woman in her 30s with acute COVID-19. The sample was PBMCs or T cells enriched from blood (not recorded which). The CDR3 sequence is CASSKTDWGYTF. CDR3 DNA: TGTGCCAGCAGCAAGACAGATTGGGGCTACACCTTC.